The next 7 T cell receptor beta chains were all read from a single sample in a study of sequential checkpoint blockade in melanoma. Using immunoSEQ multiplex PCR, the repertoire was profiled, and TCRdb retains in-frame clones only, with some absent. Here the sample spans roughly 5,100 clones, more than 75% being singletons. Treatment reported: randomized to nivolumab then ipilimumab (arm A) or the reverse (arm B). Sequenced here: CD8+ T cells sorted from blood (inferred from file names), sampled from a patient given nivolumab and ipilimumab in sequence. Receptors were obtained from a human donor with melanoma.

By its share, this clone is medium-sized (0.01 to 0.1%). The chain has TRBV16 and TRBJ1-3, with D unclear. V lost 2 bases and J lost 0, with 11 bases in between. Germline V CDR1 and CDR2: KGHSY, FQNENV. The CDR3 totals 16 residues. The CDR3 DNA follows: TGTGCCAGCAGCCAAAGCTACACAGCCTCTGGAAACACCATATATTTT. It translates to CASSQSYTASGNTIYF.

This clone is judged medium-sized. V usage is TRBV28 and J usage is TRBJ1-5, with D perhaps matching TRBD1 (5 bases). This CDR3 region has 17 residues. Trimming removed 2 bases from V and 0 bases from J, with 14 bases in between. CDR1 and CDR2 from the germline V gene are MDHEN and SYDVKM. The CDR3 DNA reads TGTGCCAGCAGTTTAGGATCAAAGGGGAATAGCAATCAGCCCCAGCATTTT. Translating gives CASSLGSKGNSNQPQHF.

The rearrangement joins TRBV6-5 to TRBJ2-7; D remains unclear. V lost 1 base, J lost 5 bases, and 9 bases lay in between. CDR1 and CDR2 (germline): MNHEY, SVGAGI. This CDR3 has 13 amino acids. The CDR3 region is CASSYYPRNEQYF. The CDR3, as DNA: TGTGCCAGCAGTTACTACCCCAGAAACGAGCAGTACTTC.

The chain joins TRBV9 to TRBJ2-3; D is possibly TRBD1 (5 bases). With 0 bases removed from V and 4 bases from J, the gap between germline ends came to 12 bases. The CDR3 covers 15 residues. Germline assignment: CDR1 SGDLS and CDR2 YYNGEE. The CDR3 region has the DNA TGTGCCAGCAGCGTAGATGCAGGGTCCGCAGATACGCAGTATTTT. The encoded protein is CASSVDAGSADTQYF.

This chain joins TRBV19 and TRBJ2-7; no firm D call. The CDR3 has 15 residues. Trimming removed 3 bases at V and 0 bases at J, with 12 bases between. Germline assignment: CDR1 LNHDA and CDR2 SQIVND (reference sequence). The CDR3 loop reads CASSISALSSYEQYF. CDR3 coding DNA: TGTGCCAGTAGTATTAGTGCTTTAAGCTCCTACGAGCAGTACTTC.

The rearrangement joins TRBV2 to TRBJ2-7, with TRBD1 identical over 9 bases. Germline lookup yields CDR1 SNHLY and CDR2 FYNNEI. Trimming at V came to 4 bases and at J to 2 bases, leaving 6 bases not matched to a gene. The CDR3 contains 15 residues. The CDR3 DNA sequence: TGTGCCAGCAGTGCACCGGGACAGGGCACCTACGAGCAGTACTTC. Its translation: CASSAPGQGTYEQYF.

V is TRBV4-2 and J is TRBJ2-7; 11 nucleotides agree with TRBD1. Germline V gene lookup returns CDR1 LGHNA and CDR2 YNFKEQ. V shed 0 bases and J 4 bases; nucleotides not matched to a gene: 8. The CDR3 totals 17 residues. DNA of the CDR3: TGTGCCAGCAGCCAAGATCCGGAAGGGACAGGGGGGTACGAGCAGTACTTC. Protein sequence: CASSQDPEGTGGYEQYF.